A selection of T cell receptor beta chains follows, all from one sample in a study of cytomegalovirus exposure and HLA in healthy donors. Method: immunoSEQ multiplex PCR; TCRdb's copy keeps in-frame clones and lacks some. This sample has some 100,000 clones, with approximately 72% found just once. Sequences were obtained from PBMCs. Every receptor here comes from a female donor in good health and CMV-seropositive. Both conserved end residues are part of each CDR3. The order of the fields is clone size, D gene, J gene, V gene, CDR3 DNA, CDR3 protein. A D gene is named only where the DNA matches it firmly. Size values are once, few and many counts, or a class for expanded clones, and some rows have none.

NA,TRBD1,TRBJ1-1,TRBV2,TGTGCCACCCAAAGGGACAGGGGGACTGAAGCTTTCTTT,CATQRDRGTEAFF
NA,NA,TRBJ1-5,TRBV6-5,TGTGCCAGCAGTTACTCTGCGAGCAATCAGCCCCAGCATTTT,CASSYSASNQPQHF
NA,NA,TRBJ1-4,TRBV9,TGTGCCAGCAGCGTAGGGAGAGTGACGGATGAAAAACTGTTTTTT,CASSVGRVTDEKLFF
NA,TRBD2,TRBJ2-1,TRBV11-2,TGTGCCAGCAGCTTCGGGACTAGAAGCAATGAGCAGTTCTTC,CASSFGTRSNEQFF
NA,TRBD2,TRBJ2-1,TRBV10-3,TGTGCCATCAATACCCCTTCAGCGGGGGGGAATGAGCAGTTCTTC,CAINTPSAGGNEQFF
few,NA,TRBJ1-4,TRBV18,TGTGCCAGCTCACCTAGGACTGAAGAAAAACTGTTTTTT,CASSPRTEEKLFF
NA,NA,TRBJ1-1,TRBV6-6,TGTGCCAGCAACAGGCTGAACACTGAAGCTTTCTTT,CASNRLNTEAFF
NA,TRBD1,TRBJ1-6,TRBV7-9,TGTGCCAGCAGCTTAGCTGGGGACAGGGGCCTATGGGGTTCACCCCTCCACTTT,CASSLAGDRGLWGSPLHF
few,TRBD2,TRBJ2-3,TRBV6-4,TGTGCCAGCAGTGACACTAGCGGGAGTTTGGATACGCAGTATTTT,CASSDTSGSLDTQYF
NA,TRBD2,TRBJ2-1,TRBV11-2,TGTGCCAGCAGCCCTAGCGGGACCTACAATGAGCAGTTCTTC,CASSPSGTYNEQFF
NA,TRBD2,TRBJ2-7,TRBV29-1,TGCAGCGCCGTCGTAGCGGGGTACGAGCAGTACTTC,CSAVVAGYEQYF
NA,TRBD1,TRBJ2-2,TRBV5-4,TGTGCCAGCAGCTTGGACAGGGGGAGACCGCAGAACACCGGGGAGCTGTTTTTT,CASSLDRGRPQNTGELFF
NA,TRBD2,TRBJ2-2,TRBV10-3,TGTGCCATCAGGGAGGGAGGGCGGACCGGGGAGCTGTTTTTT,CAIREGGRTGELFF
once,NA,TRBJ1-1,TRBV7-2,TGTGCCAGCAGCCCCAACAGGGTGGGCACTGAAGCTTTCTTT,CASSPNRVGTEAFF
NA,NA,TRBJ2-5,TRBV10-3,TGTGCCATCAGGCCAGGGGGGAGAGAGACCCAGTACTTC,CAIRPGGRETQYF
once,NA,TRBJ1-1,TRBV28,TGTGCCAGCAGCGAATCCGGGACACCAAACACTGAAGCTTTCTTT,CASSESGTPNTEAFF
NA,NA,TRBJ2-7,TRBV2,TGTGCCAGCAGTGATCTAGACCTCGGTTCCGAGCAGTACTTC,CASSDLDLGSEQYF
NA,TRBD1,TRBJ1-5,TRBV13,TGTGCCAGCAGCTTACAGGGGGCATCGGGCAATCAGCCCCAGCATTTT,CASSLQGASGNQPQHF
NA,TRBD1,TRBJ1-4,TRBV11-2,TGTGCCAGCAGTTTACGAGGGCCCGGGACAGGGGCTGAAAAACTGTTTTTT,CASSLRGPGTGAEKLFF
once,TRBD2,TRBJ2-1,TRBV19,TGTGCCAGTAAGCGGGAGTTCACCTACAATGAGCAGTTCTTC,CASKREFTYNEQFF
NA,NA,TRBJ1-1,TRBV7-9,TGTGCCAGCAGCTTAGTAATAGTGAACACTGAAGCTTTCTTT,CASSLVIVNTEAFF
NA,NA,TRBJ1-5,TRBV21-1,TGTGCCAGCAGCACTCAGGGACAGGATTCGAATCAGCCCCAGCATTTT,CASSTQGQDSNQPQHF
NA,NA,TRBJ1-1,TRBV6-6,TGTGCCAGCAGTTTGAATGAGGCTGAAGCTTTCTTT,CASSLNEAEAFF
NA,NA,TRBJ1-5,TRBV5-1,TGCGCCAGCCCTTCTCGGCAGCCCCAGCATTTT,CASPSRQPQHF
NA,TRBD2,TRBJ2-3,TRBV4-2,TGTGCCAGCAGCCAAGTTCGGGGGGGGGCAGATACGCAGTATTTT,CASSQVRGGADTQYF
NA,NA,TRBJ1-3,TRBV4-1,TGCGCCAGCAGCCAAGATGCAGGGTTTAGAAACACCATATATTTT,CASSQDAGFRNTIYF
NA,TRBD1,TRBJ2-2,TRBV29-1,TGCAGCGTGGGGGGACAGGCTCCCACCGGGGAGCTGTTTTTT,CSVGGQAPTGELFF
NA,NA,TRBJ2-1,TRBV29-1,TGCAGCGTAACTTCAAGTTACAATGAGCAGTTCTTC,CSVTSSYNEQFF
once,NA,TRBJ2-1,TRBV15,TGTGCCACCAGCAGAGTGACAGTTTACAATGAGCAGTTCTTC,CATSRVTVYNEQFF
NA,NA,TRBJ2-1,TRBV6-5,TGTGCCAGCAGTTACAGGGCTGGGCCAGGGAATGAGCAGTTCTTC,CASSYRAGPGNEQFF
once,NA,TRBJ1-4,TRBV30,TGTGCCTGGAGTCGGTCCCTGGGCAATGAAAAACTGTTTTTT,CAWSRSLGNEKLFF
few,NA,TRBJ1-1,TRBV7-8,TGTGCCAGCAGCTCGATTCAGGGAACTGAAGCTTTCTTT,CASSSIQGTEAFF
NA,NA,TRBJ2-7,TRBV28,TGTGCCAGCAGCCAGAGGACAGAGGGTTACTTC,CASSQRTEGYF
NA,NA,TRBJ2-2,TRBV27,TGTGCCAGCATTTCCTGGGCGGGGGAGCTGTTTTTT,CASISWAGELFF
NA,TRBD1,TRBJ1-2,TRBV4-3,TGCGCCAGCAGCTATACCACCGAGAGACAGGGGGTAAACTATGGCTACACCTTC,CASSYTTERQGVNYGYTF
NA,NA,TRBJ2-1,TRBV9,TGTGCCAGCAGCGTAGCCTCCCGAGCGGACCTTTACAATGAGCAGTTCTTC,CASSVASRADLYNEQFF
NA,TRBD1,TRBJ2-1,TRBV2,TGTGCCAGCAGAGGGACAGGGCGAAGCAATGAGCAGTTCTTC,CASRGTGRSNEQFF
NA,NA,TRBJ1-6,TRBV6-5,TGTGCCAGCAGTTACAAGCGGGGGGTACCCCTCCACTTT,CASSYKRGVPLHF
NA,NA,TRBJ2-2,TRBV10-2,TGCGCCAGCAGAGGGGACACCGGGGAGCTGTTTTTT,CASRGDTGELFF
NA,TRBD1,TRBJ2-7,TRBV4-3,TGCGCCAGCAGCCACGCCTCAACCGGGACAGGGGCCTACGAGCAGTACTTC,CASSHASTGTGAYEQYF
NA,NA,TRBJ1-5,TRBV19,TGTGCCAGTCAGGGATACAATCAGCCCCAGCATTTT,CASQGYNQPQHF
NA,TRBD1,TRBJ2-5,TRBV7-9,TGTGCCAGCAGCTTAGTGGACAGGGTGGAGACCCAGTACTTC,CASSLVDRVETQYF
NA,TRBD2,TRBJ2-1,TRBV15,TGTGCCACCAGCGGGGAGCGGGAGCGCGGTAGTGAGCAGTTCTTC,CATSGERERGSEQFF
NA,NA,TRBJ2-7,TRBV5-6,TGTGCCAGCAGCTTGGGGCCAGCCTACGAGCAGTACTTC,CASSLGPAYEQYF
few,TRBD2,TRBJ2-1,TRBV27,TGTGCCAGCAGTCCTATAGCGGGGGCGTACAATGAGCAGTTCTTC,CASSPIAGAYNEQFF
NA,NA,TRBJ1-5,TRBV28,TGTGCCAGCAGATCGTCCAGCAATCAGCCCCAGCATTTT,CASRSSSNQPQHF
NA,NA,TRBJ1-2,TRBV14,TGTGCCAGCAGCCGCAATGTAAGAGACTATGGCTACACCTTC,CASSRNVRDYGYTF
NA,TRBD2,TRBJ2-4,TRBV6-5,TGTGCCAGCAGTTCTCCGGGGGGGAACATTCAGTACTTC,CASSSPGGNIQYF
NA,TRBD1,TRBJ2-5,TRBV20-1,TGCAGTGCGGGACAGCAAGAGACCCAGTACTTC,CSAGQQETQYF
once,NA,TRBJ1-1,TRBV27,TGTGCCAGCAGTTTATCTCGCGGCCCGAACACTGAAGCTTTCTTT,CASSLSRGPNTEAFF
NA,TRBD2,TRBJ2-7,TRBV7-9,TGTGCCAGCAGCCGACTAGCGGTCTTGGGGGAGCAGTACTTC,CASSRLAVLGEQYF
NA,NA,TRBJ1-1,TRBV11-3,TGTGCCAGCAGCTCCCTGGCGGCCACTGAAGCTTTCTTT,CASSSLAATEAFF
NA,NA,TRBJ2-1,TRBV5-6,TGTGCCAGCAGCTTTCGGGTTGAGCAGTTCTTC,CASSFRVEQFF
NA,NA,TRBJ2-7,TRBV9,TGTGCCAGCAGCGTCTTCCGGGACATCACCTACGAGCAGTACTTC,CASSVFRDITYEQYF
NA,NA,TRBJ2-3,TRBV6-9,TGTGCCAGCAGTTATTCGGTACAATTGACAGATACGCAGTATTTT,CASSYSVQLTDTQYF
NA,NA,TRBJ2-7,TRBV5-6,TGTGCCAGCAGCAGGGACTTCCGTAATGCCTACGAGCAGTACTTC,CASSRDFRNAYEQYF
NA,TRBD1,TRBJ1-5,TRBV2,TGTGCCACCGTGACAGGGATCAATCAGCCCCAGCATTTT,CATVTGINQPQHF